This TCR beta chain originates from a study of cytomegalovirus exposure and HLA in healthy donors. Study-level background: From about 180 million T cells, an earlier analysis saw 90 million to 130 million unique TCR beta sequences. Whole-study findings and limits: Apparent HLA restriction characterized most CMV-associated TCR beta chains in a later analysis. With later analysis, a missense DCLRE1C variant became linked to TCR beta V- and J-gene trimming.

On this clone: Its cognate antigen is unknown.

60 Vbeta and 13 Jbeta primers were used in PCR. Assay: immunoSEQ multiplex PCR; the TCRdb copy retains only in-frame clones and omits some. This sample has over 150,000 clones, with around nine tenths found just once. There are 15 residues in the CDR3. V lost 2 bases and J 0 bases, leaving 9 bases between the germline ends. From germline, CDR1 is SGHRS and CDR2 YFSETQ. The receptor was isolated from a woman in her twenties or thirties in good health and CMV-seronegative. The sample was PBMCs. V and J are TRBV5-1 and TRBJ1-3, with unresolved D. The CDR3 DNA sequence: TGCGCCAGCAGCTTACAGACGGTCTCTGGAAACACCATATATTTT. Protein: CASSLQTVSGNTIYF.